The table lists the clone carrying this T cell receptor beta chain with a count of one. The antigen remains unidentified. There were only Caucasian adults among the donors, and all lived in Nashville, Tennessee. CD4+ cell separation produced CD45RA+ naive and CD45RA-negative memory subsets. At the deep level, the assay was run. TCRdb's table, derived via immunoSEQ multiplex PCR, lists solely in-frame clones and lacks some. This sample has about 2 million clones, with roughly 94% found just once. This entry comes from a study of shared clonotypes between healthy human individuals. The ends were cut back, 5 bases at V and 0 bases at J, with 14 bases in the middle. CDR1 and CDR2 (germline): SGHTA, FQGTGA. CDR3 length equals 15 residues. General study results and limits: Naive CD4 clonotypes were shared across a few donors at 5% to 6%.

The gene calls are TRBV7-3 and TRBJ2-7, with D possibly being TRBD2 (5 bases). This TCR derives from a man in his late teens or twenties in good health. Sequencing was carried out using naive CD4+ T cells sorted from blood. Subset noted: CD45RA+ positively selected. This CDR3 is CASSPPRVVSYEQYF. The CDR3 DNA sequence: TGTGCCAGCAGCCCGCCGCGGGTAGTCTCCTACGAGCAGTACTTC.